This entry describes one T cell receptor beta chain. Clones were read by immunoSEQ multiplex PCR, and TCRdb kept only the in-frame ones, dropping some. Of over 45,000 clones in the sample, approximately 89% are singletons; the top ten hold roughly 1.6%. V lost 6 bases to trimming and J lost 4 bases, with 16 bases between them. The CDR3 is 14 residues long. This sample was included in a study of control samples from healthy donors and cancer patients. This clonotype was sampled from a man in his forties with colorectal cancer. Sequencing was performed on PBMCs. The J gene is TRBJ2-7, the V gene TRBV23-1, with D tentatively TRBD2 (6 bases). TRBV23-1 is filed as an ORF, its function uncertain. As DNA, the CDR3 is TGCGCCAGCAGCACACCGGGACTGAAATACGAGCAGTACTTC. It encodes CASSTPGLKYEQYF.